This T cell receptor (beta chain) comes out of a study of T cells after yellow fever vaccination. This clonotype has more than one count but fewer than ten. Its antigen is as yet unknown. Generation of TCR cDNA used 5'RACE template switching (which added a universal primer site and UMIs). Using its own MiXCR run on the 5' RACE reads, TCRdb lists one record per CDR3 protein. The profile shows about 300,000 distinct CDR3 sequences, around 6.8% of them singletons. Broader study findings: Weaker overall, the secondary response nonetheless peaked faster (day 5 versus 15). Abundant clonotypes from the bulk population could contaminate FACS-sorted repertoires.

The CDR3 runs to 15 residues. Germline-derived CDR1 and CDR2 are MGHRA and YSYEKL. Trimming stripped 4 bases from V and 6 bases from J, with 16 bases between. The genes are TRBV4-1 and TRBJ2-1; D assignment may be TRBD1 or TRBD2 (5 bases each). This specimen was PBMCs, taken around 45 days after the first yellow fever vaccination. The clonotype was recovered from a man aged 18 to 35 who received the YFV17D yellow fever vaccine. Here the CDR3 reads CASSPRDHTSNEQFF. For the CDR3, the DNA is TGCGCCAGCAGCCCCCGGGACCATACCTCCAATGAGCAGTTCTTC.